These 7 T cell receptor beta chains were all obtained from the same sample, sequenced in a study of PD-L1 blockade in urothelial cancer. Clones were sequenced by immunoSEQ multiplex PCR, and TCRdb holds only the in-frame ones, with some missing. The sample holds about 50,000 clones, roughly 80% seen once. Time point given: pretreatment peripheral blood. Sequencing used PBMCs, obtained around atezolizumab (anti-PD-L1) treatment. Every receptor here comes from a man aged 70-80 years with urothelial cancer.

A single count supports this clone. The gene calls are TRBV29-1 and TRBJ2-1; 11 bases align to TRBD2. CDR1 and CDR2 (germline): SQVTM, ANQGSEA. This CDR3 region has 19 residues. J gave up 5 bases and V 1 base, and 16 bases lay outside the gene matches. The CDR3 is CSVEAEPFQLAGVHNEQFF. The CDR3 DNA follows: TGCAGCGTTGAAGCCGAACCATTCCAACTAGCGGGAGTCCACAATGAGCAGTTCTTC.

The sample holds one count of this clone. V and J are TRBV7-9 and TRBJ2-3; D gene ambiguous. V was cut by 0 bases and J by 4 bases, with 5 bases left in between. Looked up from germline, CDR1 is SEHNR and CDR2 is FQNEAQ (reference sequence). This CDR3 is 13 amino acids long. CDR3 sequence (DNA): TGTGCCAGCAGCTTAGCTCCGGCAGATACGCAGTATTTT. Translating gives CASSLAPADTQYF.

The table lists this clone with a count of one. Sequence at one end of the junction differs from germline and may be a read error. The chain has TRBV10-1 and TRBJ2-1; 7 bases line up with TRBD1. CDR3 length equals 16 residues. The germline CDR1 and CDR2 sequences are WNHNN and SYGVQD (reference sequence). CDR3 bases: TGCGCCAGCAGTAAGTCAGCCGGGACAGCGTACAATGAGCAGTTCTTC. Translating gives CASSKSAGTAYNEQFF.

The V call is TRBV7-2, the J call TRBJ1-2; unclear D gene. The V gene lost 1 base and the J gene lost 3 bases, with 6 bases spanning the gap. Germline CDR1 is SGHTA and CDR2 is FQGNSA. The CDR3 runs to 13 residues. The CDR3 region is CASSLDTYYGYTF. The CDR3 region has the DNA TGTGCCAGCAGCTTAGACACCTACTATGGCTACACCTTC.

This chain links TRBV4-1 with TRBJ1-1, with D hard to call. Germline CDR1 is MGHRA and CDR2 is YSYEKL. Trimming removed 8 bases at V and 6 bases at J, with 13 bases between. The CDR3 covers 12 residues. Here the CDR3 DNA reads TGCGCCAGCGGTGGCAAGAGCGCTGAAGCTTTCTTT. Its protein is CASGGKSAEAFF.

This clone was seen a single time. The chain recombines TRBV29-1 with TRBJ1-1; D unclear. The germline V gene encodes CDR1 SQVTM and CDR2 ANQGSEA. The CDR3 consists of 12 residues. V gave up 4 bases and J gave up 8 bases, with 14 bases separating them. The CDR3, as DNA: TGCAGCGTTGCGTCGGAAGGAGGGGAAGCTTTCTTT. Protein: CSVASEGGEAFF.

The chain uses TRBV5-1 and TRBJ2-7; 11 positions match TRBD1. The CDR3 contains 16 residues. CDR1 and CDR2 (germline): SGHRS, YFSETQ. The trim removed 4 bases at V and 4 bases at J, leaving 10 bases unmatched. CDR3 coding DNA: TGCGCCAGCAGCCCGAGGACAGGGGGCTTTGTTTACGAGCAGTACTTC. Amino acids: CASSPRTGGFVYEQYF. Supplemented by reference TRBV5-1 and TRBJ2-7, the full variable domain reads KAGVTQTPRYLIKTRGQQVTLSCSPISGHRSVSWYQQTPGQGLQFLFEYFSETQRNKGNFPGRFSGRQFSNSRSEMNVSTLELGDSALYLCASSPRTGGFVYEQYFGPGTRLTVT.